This T cell receptor beta chain was recovered during a study of cytomegalovirus exposure and HLA in healthy donors. For the study at large: Sequencing of 180 million or so T cells in an earlier analysis found under 120 million unique TCR beta sequences.

This CDR3 is 15 amino acids long. Germline CDR1 and CDR2: SGDLS and YYNGEE. V shed 3 bases and J 4 bases; nucleotides not matched to a gene: 5. With 60 Vbeta and 13 Jbeta primers, the PCR was carried out. The data were produced by immunoSEQ multiplex PCR, yet TCRdb's version contains in-frame clones alone and is incomplete. This listing includes around 120,000 clones. The rearrangement uses TRBV9 and TRBJ1-2, with 11 bases fitting TRBD1. The receptor was isolated from a man in his late teens or twenties in good health and CMV-seronegative. The source material was PBMCs. CDR3: CASSAPGQGGYGYTF. CDR3 coding DNA: TGTGCCAGCAGCGCCCCGGGACAGGGGGGCTATGGCTACACCTTC. Full variable domain (remainder filled in from reference TRBV9 and TRBJ1-2): DSGVTQTPKHLITATGQRVTLRCSPRSGDLSVYWYQQSLDQGLQFLIQYYNGEERAKGNILERFSAQQFPDLHSELNLSSLELGDSALYFCASSAPGQGGYGYTFGSGTRLTVV.